What follows is one TCR beta chain and its context. Its antigen remains unidentified. Germline is not matched at one junction end, which may reflect a read error. Germline CDR1 reads SGHVS; CDR2 reads FNYEAQ. The CDR3 length is 13 residues. In TCRdb, the reads were re-called with MiXCR into one record per CDR3 protein. The table includes 200,000 or so distinct CDR3 sequences, around 40% detected once. The record originates from a study of T cell repertoires in cytomegalovirus infection. The sample consisted of CD8+ T cells from cultured PBMCs, taken from culture after CMV antigen stimulation. The TCR was taken from a human donor in good health (CMV status not recorded). Some clones in this sample may be carry-over from other donors' samples. The chain carries TRBV7-6 and TRBJ1-4; no firm D call. In nucleotides, the CDR3 is TGTGCCAGCAGCTCCTCAACTAAGGAAAAACTGTTTTTT. Amino acids: CASSSSTKEKLFF.